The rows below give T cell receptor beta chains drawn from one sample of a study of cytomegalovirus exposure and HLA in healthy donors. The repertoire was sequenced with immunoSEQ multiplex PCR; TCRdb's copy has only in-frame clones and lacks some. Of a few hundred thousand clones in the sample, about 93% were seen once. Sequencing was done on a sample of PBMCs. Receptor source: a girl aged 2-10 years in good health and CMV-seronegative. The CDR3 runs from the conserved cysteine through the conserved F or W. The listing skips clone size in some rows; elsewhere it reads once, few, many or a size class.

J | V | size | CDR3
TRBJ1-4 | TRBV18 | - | CASSPPGQVLNEKLFF
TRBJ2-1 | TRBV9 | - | CASSVAGEQVYNEQFF
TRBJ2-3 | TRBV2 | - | CASSAWTGATDTQYF
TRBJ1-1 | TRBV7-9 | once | CAGRVGTEAFF
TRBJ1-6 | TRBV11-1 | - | CASRGGNSPLHF
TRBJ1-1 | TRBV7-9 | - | CASSPVEGAAFF
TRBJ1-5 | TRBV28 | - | CASSSTGNQPQHF
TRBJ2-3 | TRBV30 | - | CAWSGRLATDTQYF
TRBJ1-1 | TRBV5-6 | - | CASSPDPTGGLNTEAFF
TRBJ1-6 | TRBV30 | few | CAWSVVLRSYNSPLHF
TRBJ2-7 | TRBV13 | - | CASSPEAGGYEQYF
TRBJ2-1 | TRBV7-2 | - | CASRPDRARNNEQFF
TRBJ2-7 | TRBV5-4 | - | CASSLEGGLAADEQYF